This TCR beta chain appears in the sequencing data of a study of blood T cell repertoires in COVID-19. Method: immunoSEQ multiplex PCR; TCRdb's copy keeps in-frame clones and lacks some. This table has around 170,000 clones, about 74% appearing once. CDR3 length: 14 residues. V was clipped by 4 bases and J by 7 bases, with 12 bases between them. Looked up from germline, CDR1 is SGDLS and CDR2 is YYNGEE. This clone was found once. The V call is TRBV9, the J call TRBJ1-6; D remains unclear. The sequence was collected from a woman older than 75 with acute or convalescent COVID-19. Sequencing used peripheral blood. In nucleotides, the CDR3 is TGTGCCAGCAGCTCCGGGGATTTCAATTCACCCCTCCACTTT. Translation gives CASSSGDFNSPLHF.